The T cell receptor beta chain described here comes from a study of OX40 agonist ivuxolimab in advanced cancers. Background on the study: Patients achieving partial responses numbered three: one hepatocellular carcinoma case and two cutaneous melanoma cases.

The assay was immunoSEQ multiplex PCR, and TCRdb's table has in-frame clones only and misses some. The sample shows roughly 95,000 clones, about nine tenths of them seen only once. With respect to this clone: What it recognizes is unknown.

The CDR3 has 12 amino acids. Trimming shortened V by 1 base and J by 8 bases, and 9 bases separated the two germline ends. Looked up from germline, CDR1 is SNHLY and CDR2 is FYNNEI. Notes on the study in general: Mean expanded clone counts were higher in CD8+ than CD4+ T cells.

The sample here was CD4+ or CD8+ T cells sorted from blood, taken in a trial of the OX40 agonist ivuxolimab. This receptor was obtained from an adult with an advanced solid tumor such as melanoma, head and neck, liver or kidney cancer. V usage is TRBV2 and J usage is TRBJ2-7; the D is unclear. The CDR3 is CASSEDLLKQYF. For the CDR3, the DNA is TGTGCCAGCAGTGAAGACTTGTTAAAGCAGTACTTC.